The next 4 T cell receptor beta chains were all read from a single sample in a study of blood T cell repertoires in COVID-19. TCRdb's copy holds only in-frame clones and misses some; the assay was immunoSEQ multiplex PCR. The sample has approximately 63,000 clones, approximately 79% seen once. Sequenced: peripheral blood. These receptor sequences come from a woman in her 70s with acute or convalescent COVID-19.

The chain carries TRBV6-5 and TRBJ1-2; 10 bases agree with TRBD1. V shed 2 bases, J shed 5 bases, and the junction held 2 bases outside the gene matches. Germline loops: CDR1 MNHEY, CDR2 SVGAGI. This CDR3 region has 14 residues. The CDR3, as DNA: TGTGCCAGCAGTTACCGGGACAGGGGTTATGGCTACACCTTC. Amino acids: CASSYRDRGYGYTF.

The gene calls are TRBV6-5 and TRBJ1-6; 7 nucleotides align to TRBD1. This CDR3 contains 16 residues. CDR1 and CDR2 (germline): MNHEY, SVGAGI. V shed 2 bases and J 8 bases; nucleotides not matched to a gene: 9. The CDR3 coding sequence is TGTGCCAGCAGTTACCTGGAGAGGGGGCCGGATTCACCCCTCCACTTT. Amino acids: CASSYLERGPDSPLHF.

The J gene is TRBJ2-3, the V gene TRBV6-6; tentatively, D is TRBD1 (6 bases). Per germline, CDR1 MNHNY and CDR2 SVGAGI (reference sequence). V was cut by 5 bases and J by 8 bases, with 11 bases left in between. The CDR3 spans 12 residues. Here the CDR3 DNA reads TGTGCCAGCAGTCACAGGGAAAGTACGCAGTATTTT. The encoded protein is CASSHRESTQYF.

This sequence joins TRBV5-1 and TRBJ2-7, with TRBD2 matching 14 bases. This CDR3 is built from 15 residues. Trimming at V came to 0 bases and at J to 10 bases, leaving 6 bases not matched to a gene. Germline CDR1 SGHRS, CDR2 YFSETQ. The CDR3 sequence is CASSLDPGLAGVQYF. The CDR3 nucleotides read TGCGCCAGCAGCTTGGACCCGGGACTAGCGGGGGTTCAGTACTTC.